The clone carrying this T cell receptor (beta chain) was observed a handful of times. What it binds is unknown. The record originates from a study of T cell repertoires and HLA-DP antigens. On the study more broadly: Pre-culture CD4+ samples used roughly 1,300 ng DNA versus roughly 200 ng for CD137+CD4+ sorts. Whole-study findings and limits: No separate analysis of naive versus memory CD4+ cells was done.

Sequenced by immunoSEQ multiplex PCR; TCRdb stores in-frame clones only, minus some. The sample carries approximately 73,000 clones, about four fifths recorded once. CDR3 length: 18 amino acids. V was clipped by 9 bases and J by 0 bases, with 21 bases between them. CDR1 and CDR2 from the germline V gene are LNHDA and SQIVND (reference sequence). The chain employs TRBV19 and TRBJ2-6; D possibly corresponds to TRBD1 (6 bases). The specimen sequenced was CD4+ T cells from PBMCs. This receptor was identified in a man in his sixties in good health and CMV-seronegative. CDR3 amino acids: CASSSTGSLDSGANVLTF. CDR3 nucleotides: TGTGCCAGCAGCTCTACAGGGTCATTAGACTCTGGGGCCAACGTCCTGACTTTC.